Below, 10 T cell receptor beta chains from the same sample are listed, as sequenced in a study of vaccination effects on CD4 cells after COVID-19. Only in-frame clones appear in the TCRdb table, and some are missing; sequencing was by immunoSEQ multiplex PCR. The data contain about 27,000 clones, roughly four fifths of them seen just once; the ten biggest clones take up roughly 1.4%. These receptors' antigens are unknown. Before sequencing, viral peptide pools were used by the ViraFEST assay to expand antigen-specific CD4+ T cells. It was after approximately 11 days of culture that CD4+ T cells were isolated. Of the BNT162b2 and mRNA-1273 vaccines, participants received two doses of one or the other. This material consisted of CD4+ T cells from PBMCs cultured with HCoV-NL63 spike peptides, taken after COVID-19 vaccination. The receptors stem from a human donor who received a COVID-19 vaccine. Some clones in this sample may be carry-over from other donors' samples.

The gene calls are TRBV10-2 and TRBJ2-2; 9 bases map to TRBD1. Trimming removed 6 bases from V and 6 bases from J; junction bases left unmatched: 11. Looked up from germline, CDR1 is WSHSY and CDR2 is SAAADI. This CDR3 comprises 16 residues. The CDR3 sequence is CASRKSGTGISGELFF. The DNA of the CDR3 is TGCGCCAGCAGAAAGTCCGGGACAGGGATTTCCGGGGAGCTGTTTTTT.

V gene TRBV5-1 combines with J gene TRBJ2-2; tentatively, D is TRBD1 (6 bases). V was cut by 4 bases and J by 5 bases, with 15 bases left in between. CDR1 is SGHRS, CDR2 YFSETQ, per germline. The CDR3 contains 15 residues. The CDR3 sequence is CASSPDNRVTGELFF. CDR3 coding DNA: TGCGCCAGCAGCCCAGATAACAGGGTAACCGGGGAGCTGTTTTTT.

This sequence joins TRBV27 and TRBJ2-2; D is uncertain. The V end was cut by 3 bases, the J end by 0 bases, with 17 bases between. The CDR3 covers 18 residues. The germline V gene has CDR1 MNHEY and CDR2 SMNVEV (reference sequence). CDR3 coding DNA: TGTGCCAGCAGTTTCGTGGCGGTCCGGTTCGCGAACACCGGGGAGCTGTTTTTT. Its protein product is CASSFVAVRFANTGELFF.

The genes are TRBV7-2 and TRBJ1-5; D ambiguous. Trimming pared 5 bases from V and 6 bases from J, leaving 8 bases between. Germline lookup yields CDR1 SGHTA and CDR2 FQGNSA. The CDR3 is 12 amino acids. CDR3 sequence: CASSRLLQPQHF. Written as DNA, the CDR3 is TGTGCCAGCAGCCGCCTACTTCAGCCCCAGCATTTT.

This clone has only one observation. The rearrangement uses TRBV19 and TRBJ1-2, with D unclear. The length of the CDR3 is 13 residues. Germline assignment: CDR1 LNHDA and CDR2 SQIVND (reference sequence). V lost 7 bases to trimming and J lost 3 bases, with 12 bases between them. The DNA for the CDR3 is TGTGCCAGTATTTTCCCCAGCCACTATGGCTACACCTTC. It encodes CASIFPSHYGYTF.

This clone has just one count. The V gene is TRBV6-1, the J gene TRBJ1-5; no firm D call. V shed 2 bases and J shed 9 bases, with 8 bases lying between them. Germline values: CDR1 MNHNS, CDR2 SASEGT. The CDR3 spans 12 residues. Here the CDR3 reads CASSELLGPQHF. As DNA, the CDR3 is TGTGCCAGCAGTGAACTATTAGGGCCCCAGCATTTT.

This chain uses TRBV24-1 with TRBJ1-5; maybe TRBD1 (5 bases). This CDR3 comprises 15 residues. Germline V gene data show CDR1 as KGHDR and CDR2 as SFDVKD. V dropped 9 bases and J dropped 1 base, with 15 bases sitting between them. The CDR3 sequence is CATSSGIGSNQPQHF. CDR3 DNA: TGTGCCACCTCTTCAGGGATTGGAAGCAATCAGCCCCAGCATTTT.

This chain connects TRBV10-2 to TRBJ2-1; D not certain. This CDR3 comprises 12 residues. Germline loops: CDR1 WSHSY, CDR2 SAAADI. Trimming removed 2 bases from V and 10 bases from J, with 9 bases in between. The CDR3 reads CASSEVVLEQFF. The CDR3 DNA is TGCGCCAGCAGTGAGGTGGTGCTAGAGCAGTTCTTC.

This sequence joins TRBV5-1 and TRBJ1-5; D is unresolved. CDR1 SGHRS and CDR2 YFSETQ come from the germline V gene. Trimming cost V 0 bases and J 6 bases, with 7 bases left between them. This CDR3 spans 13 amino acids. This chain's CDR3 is CASSLEVGQPQHF. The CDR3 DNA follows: TGCGCCAGCAGCTTGGAGGTGGGTCAGCCCCAGCATTTT.

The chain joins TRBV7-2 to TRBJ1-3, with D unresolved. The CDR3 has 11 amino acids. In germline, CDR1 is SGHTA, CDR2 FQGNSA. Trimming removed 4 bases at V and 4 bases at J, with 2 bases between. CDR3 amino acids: CASSSGNTIYF. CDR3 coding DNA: TGTGCCAGCAGCTCCGGAAACACCATATATTTT.